This is a list of T cell receptor beta chains from one sample in a study of shared clonotypes between healthy human individuals. Here immunoSEQ multiplex PCR was the method, and the copy in TCRdb shows in-frame clones only, minus some. Of 1 million to 1.3 million clones in the sample, around 78% are singletons; the top ten hold under 0.8%. The specimen sequenced was memory CD4+ T cells from PBMCs. The source is a young man in good health. Some clones in this sample may be carry-over from other donors' samples. CDR3s include the opening cysteine and the closing phenylalanine or tryptophan. Each record gives: clone size, J gene, V gene, D gene, CDR3 DNA, CDR3 protein. The D gene is left open where the match is weak. Only part of the rows carry a size: once, few, many, or a class if the clone is expanded.

size: once
J: TRBJ2-7
V: TRBV15
D: .
DNA: TGTGCCACCAGCAGAGATGGGGATCTCTACGAGCAGTACTTC
CDR3: CATSRDGDLYEQYF

size: .
J: TRBJ2-1
V: TRBV2
D: .
DNA: TGTGCCAGCAGCGCCACCCGACTAGACCATGAGCAGTTCTTC
CDR3: CASSATRLDHEQFF

size: .
J: TRBJ2-7
V: TRBV7-9
D: TRBD1
DNA: TGTGCCAGCAGCGGAGACAGGGTGTCAACCTACGAGCAGTACTTC
CDR3: CASSGDRVSTYEQYF

size: .
J: TRBJ1-1
V: TRBV5-6
D: .
DNA: TGTGCCAGCAGCTTGGAGGGATTCGGCACTGAAGCTTTCTTT
CDR3: CASSLEGFGTEAFF

size: .
J: TRBJ2-7
V: TRBV19
D: .
DNA: TGTGCCAGTAGTATCCGTGACGGCTACGAGCAGTACTTC
CDR3: CASSIRDGYEQYF

size: .
J: TRBJ2-4
V: TRBV5-4
D: .
DNA: TGTGCCAGCAGCTTGGCCGGGCAGGGAAACATTCAGTACTTC
CDR3: CASSLAGQGNIQYF

size: .
J: TRBJ1-3
V: TRBV19
D: .
DNA: TGTGCCAGTAGTATAAGTTTCGCAGGGCCTGGAAACACCATATATTTT
CDR3: CASSISFAGPGNTIYF

size: .
J: TRBJ2-7
V: TRBV18
D: .
DNA: TGTGCCAGCTCACCATATGCCAGATCCTACGAGCAGTACTTC
CDR3: CASSPYARSYEQYF

size: .
J: TRBJ2-3
V: TRBV29-1
D: TRBD2
DNA: TGCAGCGTTGCCGGGACTACGATAACAGATACGCAGTATTTT
CDR3: CSVAGTTITDTQYF

size: .
J: TRBJ2-3
V: TRBV28
D: TRBD2
DNA: TGTGCCAGCAGAACGACTAGCGGAGCCACAGATACGCAGTATTTT
CDR3: CASRTTSGATDTQYF

size: .
J: TRBJ2-1
V: TRBV6-1
D: .
DNA: TGTGCCAGCAGTGAACTCGGACAGAAGGTGGGCAATGAGCAGTTCTTC
CDR3: CASSELGQKVGNEQFF

size: .
J: TRBJ1-2
V: TRBV5-1
D: .
DNA: TGCGCCAGCAGCCCCGAGGGGTACAGCTATGGCTACACCTTC
CDR3: CASSPEGYSYGYTF

size: .
J: TRBJ2-3
V: TRBV19
D: .
DNA: TGTGCCAGTAGTGTTGGGGATACGCAGTATTTT
CDR3: CASSVGDTQYF

size: .
J: TRBJ1-2
V: TRBV5-4
D: .
DNA: TGTGCCAGCAGCTTGAAAGGAGGGGCAGTCTATGGCTACACCTTC
CDR3: CASSLKGGAVYGYTF

size: .
J: TRBJ2-7
V: TRBV5-4
D: .
DNA: TGTGCCAGCAGCTTCTCCCCCGGTTACGAGCAGTACTTC
CDR3: CASSFSPGYEQYF

size: .
J: TRBJ2-1
V: TRBV7-3
D: TRBD2
DNA: TGTGCCAGCAGCCGGGAGCCCGGGACTAGGACCGGTGAGCAGTTCTTC
CDR3: CASSREPGTRTGEQFF

size: .
J: TRBJ2-7
V: TRBV30
D: .
DNA: TGTGCCTGGAAGGGGAACTCCTACGAGCAGTACTTC
CDR3: CAWKGNSYEQYF

size: .
J: TRBJ2-3
V: TRBV7-9
D: .
DNA: TGTGCCAGCAGCCAAATGGGGGTTACAGATACGCAGTATTTT
CDR3: CASSQMGVTDTQYF

size: .
J: TRBJ2-3
V: TRBV7-2
D: .
DNA: TGTGCCAGCAGCTACGGGGCCACAGATACGCAGTATTTT
CDR3: CASSYGATDTQYF

size: .
J: TRBJ2-7
V: TRBV29-1
D: TRBD1
DNA: TGCAGCGTTTTCGGGACAGGGGGCGTTTCCTACGAGCAGTACTTC
CDR3: CSVFGTGGVSYEQYF

size: .
J: TRBJ1-2
V: TRBV7-2
D: .
DNA: TGTGCCAGCAGCTTATCCCCTTCACAAATGGTTGGCTACACCTTC
CDR3: CASSLSPSQMVGYTF

size: few
J: TRBJ2-4
V: TRBV6-5
D: .
DNA: TGTGCCGGATCCTTATTGCTAGCCAAAAACATTCAGTACTTC
CDR3: CAGSLLLAKNIQYF

size: .
J: TRBJ2-6
V: TRBV5-1
D: .
DNA: TGCGCCAGCAGCTTTTCGACCCGGGACATCTCTGGGGCCAACGTCCTGACTTTC
CDR3: CASSFSTRDISGANVLTF

size: .
J: TRBJ2-3
V: TRBV5-4
D: TRBD2
DNA: TGTGCCAGCAGCTTGGAACTAGCGGGAGGCCCCACGCAGTATTTT
CDR3: CASSLELAGGPTQYF

size: .
J: TRBJ2-7
V: TRBV19
D: .
DNA: TGTGCCAGTAGTATATATCTAGAGGGCGAGCAGTACTTC
CDR3: CASSIYLEGEQYF